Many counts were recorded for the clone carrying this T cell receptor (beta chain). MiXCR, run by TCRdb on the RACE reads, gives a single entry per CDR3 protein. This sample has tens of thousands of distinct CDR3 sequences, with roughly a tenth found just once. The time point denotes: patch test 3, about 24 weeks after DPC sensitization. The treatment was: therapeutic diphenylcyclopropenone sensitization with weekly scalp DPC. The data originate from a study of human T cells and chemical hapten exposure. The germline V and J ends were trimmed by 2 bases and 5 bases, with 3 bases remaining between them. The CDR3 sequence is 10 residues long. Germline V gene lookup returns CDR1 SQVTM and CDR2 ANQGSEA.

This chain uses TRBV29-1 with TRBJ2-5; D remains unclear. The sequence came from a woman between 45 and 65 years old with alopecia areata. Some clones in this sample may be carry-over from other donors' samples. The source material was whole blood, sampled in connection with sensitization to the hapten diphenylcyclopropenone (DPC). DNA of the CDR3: TGCAGCGTTGAAAGCGAGACCCAGTACTTC. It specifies CSVESETQYF. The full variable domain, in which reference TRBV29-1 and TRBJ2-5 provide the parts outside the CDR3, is SAVISQKPSRDICQRGTSLTIQCQVDSQVTMMFWYRQQPGQSLTLIATANQGSEATYESGFVIDKFPISRPNLTFSTLTVSNMSPEDSSIYLCSVESETQYFGPGTRLLVL.